The rows below give T cell receptor beta chains drawn from one sample of a study of blood T cells in healthy people across ages. From the 5' RACE reads, TCRdb called clonotypes with MiXCR, one entry per CDR3 protein. The sample records roughly 900,000 distinct CDR3 sequences, roughly 50% being singletons. The material sequenced was blood. Every receptor here comes from a man in his thirties or forties in good health. Both conserved end residues are part of each CDR3. The size of a clone is reported for some rows only, either as once, few or many, or as a class for expanded clones.

abundance: .; j_gene: TRBJ2-5; v_gene: TRBV2; CDR3aa: CASKTGWQETQYF
abundance: .; j_gene: TRBJ1-2; v_gene: TRBV3-1; CDR3aa: CASSQKSTGHYGYTF
abundance: .; j_gene: TRBJ1-2; v_gene: TRBV4-1; CDR3aa: CASSQAQDSNYGYTF
abundance: .; j_gene: TRBJ1-1; v_gene: TRBV3-1; CDR3aa: CASSQDQRAFF
abundance: .; j_gene: TRBJ2-7; v_gene: TRBV7-8; CDR3aa: CASSFPRRESYEQYF
abundance: .; j_gene: TRBJ2-1; v_gene: TRBV4-1; CDR3aa: CASSQLYVGGGGYNEQFF
abundance: .; j_gene: TRBJ2-3; v_gene: TRBV6-1; CDR3aa: CASSPGSWGDTQYF
abundance: .; j_gene: TRBJ2-1; v_gene: TRBV3-1; CDR3aa: CASSHPQDSSFYNEQFF
abundance: once; j_gene: TRBJ1-6; v_gene: TRBV5-1; CDR3aa: CASSLTGNRDNSPLHF
abundance: few; j_gene: TRBJ2-1; v_gene: TRBV3-1; CDR3aa: CASSHGLAYNEQFF
abundance: .; j_gene: TRBJ1-1; v_gene: TRBV12-3/TRBV12-4; CDR3aa: CASSLFRYLMNTEAFF
abundance: .; j_gene: TRBJ1-2; v_gene: TRBV27; CDR3aa: CASSLGQRAYGYTF
abundance: .; j_gene: TRBJ1-2; v_gene: TRBV28; CDR3aa: CASSFALAAGYDGYTF